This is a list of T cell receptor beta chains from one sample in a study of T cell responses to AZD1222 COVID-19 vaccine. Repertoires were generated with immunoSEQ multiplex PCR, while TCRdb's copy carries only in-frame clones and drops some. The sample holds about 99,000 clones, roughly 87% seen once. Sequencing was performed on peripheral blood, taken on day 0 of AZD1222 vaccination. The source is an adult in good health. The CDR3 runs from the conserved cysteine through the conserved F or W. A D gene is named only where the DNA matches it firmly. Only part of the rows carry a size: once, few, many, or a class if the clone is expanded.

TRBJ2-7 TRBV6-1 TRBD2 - CASSEDQRGSYEQYF TGTGCCAGCAGTGAAGATCAGCGGGGCTCCTACGAGCAGTACTTC
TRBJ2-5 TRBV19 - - CASSSLGGQETQYF TGTGCCAGTAGTTCACTCGGGGGCCAAGAGACCCAGTACTTC
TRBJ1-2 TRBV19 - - CASSLSPGTAAGGYTF TGTGCCAGTAGTCTAAGTCCCGGGACGGCGGCCGGGGGCTACACCTTC
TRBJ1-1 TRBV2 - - CASSVPPQGYNTEAFF TGTGCCAGCAGTGTCCCCCCCCAGGGATATAACACTGAAGCTTTCTTT
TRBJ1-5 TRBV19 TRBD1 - CASSIRGTGIGQPQHF TGTGCCAGTAGTATCCGCGGGACAGGGATTGGTCAGCCCCAGCATTTT
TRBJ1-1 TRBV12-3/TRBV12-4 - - CASSFSGVVAFF TGTGCCAGCAGTTTTAGTGGTGTAGTAGCTTTCTTT
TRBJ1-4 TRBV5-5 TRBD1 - CASNLRQGIFEKLFF TGTGCCAGCAATCTGCGACAGGGTATATTTGAAAAACTGTTTTTT
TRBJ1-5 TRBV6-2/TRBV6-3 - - CASSYGGLGNQPQHF TGTGCCAGCAGTTACGGGGGCTTGGGCAATCAGCCCCAGCATTTT
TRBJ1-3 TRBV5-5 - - CASSLGPEIYF TGTGCCAGCAGCTTGGGGCCGGAGATATATTTT
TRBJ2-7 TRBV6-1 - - CASSDLSYEQYF TGTGCCAGCAGTGATCTCTCCTACGAGCAGTACTTC
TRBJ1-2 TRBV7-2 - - CASSLVVNYGYTF TGTGCCAGCAGCTTAGTGGTCAACTATGGCTACACCTTC
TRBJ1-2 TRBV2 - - CASRSDGNYGYTF TGTGCCAGCAGGTCGGACGGAAACTATGGCTACACCTTC
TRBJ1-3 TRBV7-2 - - CASSLDLGVGNTIYF TGTGCCAGCAGCTTAGATTTGGGGGTCGGAAACACCATATATTTT
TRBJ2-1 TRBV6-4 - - CASSDSGGQGGEQFF TGTGCCAGCAGTGACTCAGGGGGCCAGGGGGGCGAGCAGTTCTTC
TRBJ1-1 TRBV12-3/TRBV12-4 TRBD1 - CASRLGGAAEAFF TGTGCCAGCAGGCTAGGGGGCGCGGCTGAAGCTTTCTTT
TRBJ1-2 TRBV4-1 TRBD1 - CASSQDRGHGYTF TGCGCCAGCAGCCAAGACAGGGGGCATGGCTACACCTTC
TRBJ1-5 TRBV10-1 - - CASSEAQAHSNQPQHF TGCGCCAGCAGTGAGGCCCAGGCCCATAGCAATCAGCCCCAGCATTTT
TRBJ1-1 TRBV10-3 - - CAIRGLNTEAFF TGTGCCATCCGGGGCCTGAACACTGAAGCTTTCTTT
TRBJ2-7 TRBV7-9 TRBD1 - CASSPPTGKAYEQYF TGTGCCAGCAGCCCACCGACAGGGAAAGCCTACGAGCAGTACTTC
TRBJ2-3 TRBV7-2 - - CASSFSRGENTQYF TGTGCCAGCAGCTTTTCCCGCGGTGAAAATACGCAGTATTTT
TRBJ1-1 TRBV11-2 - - CASSWAGQLNTEAFF TGTGCCAGCAGCTGGGCCGGACAGCTGAACACTGAAGCTTTCTTT
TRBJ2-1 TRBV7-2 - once CASSLWSGKSHDEQFF TGTGCCAGCAGCTTATGGAGCGGTAAATCTCATGATGAGCAGTTCTTC
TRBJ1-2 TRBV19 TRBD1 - CASRLRTGGDGYTF TGTGCCAGTAGATTAAGGACAGGGGGCGATGGCTACACCTTC
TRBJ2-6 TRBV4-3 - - CASSQGVSGANVLTF TGCGCCAGCAGCCAAGGGGTCTCCGGGGCCAACGTCCTGACTTTC
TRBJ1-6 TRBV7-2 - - CASSLREGASPLHF TGTGCCAGCAGTTTAAGGGAGGGTGCTTCACCCCTCCACTTT
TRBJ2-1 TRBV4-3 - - CASSQDLMGGYNEQFF TGCGCCAGCAGCCAAGATCTAATGGGAGGTTACAATGAGCAGTTCTTC
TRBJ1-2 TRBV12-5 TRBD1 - CASALDGTGYGYTF TGTGCTAGTGCCCTTGATGGGACAGGTTATGGCTACACCTTC
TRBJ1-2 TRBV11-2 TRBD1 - CASSPIQGNYGYTF TGTGCCAGCAGCCCTATACAGGGGAACTATGGCTACACCTTC
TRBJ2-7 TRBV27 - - CASSFARGGGYEQYF TGTGCCAGCAGTTTCGCCAGGGGAGGCGGTTACGAGCAGTACTTC
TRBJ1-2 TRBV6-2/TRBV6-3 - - CASSYGDYGYTF TGTGCCAGCAGTTATGGGGACTATGGCTACACCTTC
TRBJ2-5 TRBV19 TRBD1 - CASSPGQVQETQYF TGTGCCAGTAGCCCGGGACAGGTCCAAGAGACCCAGTACTTC
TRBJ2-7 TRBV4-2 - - CASSQGEDIYEQYF TGTGCCAGCAGCCAAGGAGAGGATATATACGAGCAGTACTTC
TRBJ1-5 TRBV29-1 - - CSALLPNQPQHF TGCAGCGCCTTACTTCCCAATCAGCCCCAGCATTTT
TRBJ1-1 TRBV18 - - CASSLVTDNTEAFF TGTGCCAGCTCTTTGGTGACAGACAACACTGAAGCTTTCTTT
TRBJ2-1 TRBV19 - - CASSLLQGEGPNEQFF TGTGCCAGTAGTCTCCTTCAGGGGGAGGGCCCCAATGAGCAGTTCTTC
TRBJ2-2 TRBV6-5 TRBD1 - CASRSGTGTGELFF TGTGCCAGCAGATCCGGGACAGGGACCGGGGAGCTGTTTTTT
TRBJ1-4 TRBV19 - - CASRQAGKLFF TGTGCCAGCAGACAGGCAGGAAAACTGTTTTTT
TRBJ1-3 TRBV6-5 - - CASSSTGTSGNTIYF TGTGCCAGCAGTTCAACAGGGACCTCTGGAAACACCATATATTTT
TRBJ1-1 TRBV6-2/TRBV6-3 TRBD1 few CASSSLTGMNTEAFF TGTGCCAGCAGTTCGTTGACAGGGATGAACACTGAAGCTTTCTTT
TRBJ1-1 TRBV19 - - CASSTQTGNTEAFF TGTGCCAGTAGTACCCAGACAGGGAACACTGAAGCTTTCTTT
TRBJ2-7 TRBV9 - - CASSVEGRRTNEQYF TGTGCCAGCAGCGTAGAGGGGAGACGCACCAACGAGCAGTACTTC
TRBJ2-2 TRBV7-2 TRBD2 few CASSLARLAGANTGELFF TGTGCCAGCAGCTTAGCGAGACTAGCGGGGGCGAACACCGGGGAGCTGTTTTTT
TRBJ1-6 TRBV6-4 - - CASSEGSNSPLHF TGTGCCAGCAGTGAGGGAAGTAATTCACCCCTCCACTTT
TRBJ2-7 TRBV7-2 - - CASSLARGSYEQYF TGTGCCAGCAGCTTAGCGAGGGGCTCCTACGAGCAGTACTTC
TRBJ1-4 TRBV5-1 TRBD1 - CASSLDRASEKLFF TGCGCCAGCAGCCTTGACAGGGCTAGTGAAAAACTGTTTTTT
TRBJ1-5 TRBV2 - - CASSEEGGNQPQHF TGTGCCAGCAGTGAAGAGGGGGGGAATCAGCCCCAGCATTTT
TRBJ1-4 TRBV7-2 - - CASSRSGPNEKLFF TGTGCCAGCAGCCGTTCGGGCCCAAATGAAAAACTGTTTTTT
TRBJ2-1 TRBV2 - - CASTGFEGRTYNEQFF TGTGCCAGCACCGGTTTTGAGGGGAGGACCTACAATGAGCAGTTCTTC
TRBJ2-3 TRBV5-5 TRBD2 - CASSLVERGGDTQYF TGTGCCAGCAGCTTGGTTGAGCGGGGGGGAGATACGCAGTATTTT
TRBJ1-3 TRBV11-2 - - CASSLAGFSGNTIYF TGTGCCAGCAGCTTGGCAGGGTTCTCTGGAAACACCATATATTTT
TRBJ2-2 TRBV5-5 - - CASTNRVTGELFF TGTGCCAGCACTAACAGGGTCACCGGGGAGCTGTTTTTT
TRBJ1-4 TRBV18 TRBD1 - CASSPPGQGNEKLFF TGTGCCAGCTCACCGCCGGGACAGGGGAATGAAAAACTGTTTTTT